Described below is a single TCR beta chain sequence and its context. What it recognizes is unknown. The CDR3 contains 12 residues. Germline V gene lookup returns CDR1 MDHEN and CDR2 SYDVKM. V was pared by 2 bases and J by 7 bases, with 7 bases between. This specimen belongs to a study of cytomegalovirus exposure and HLA in healthy donors. About the research overall: The study placed around 80% of its 398 genotyped donors in the Caucasian-associated ancestry cluster. Overall study results and limits: According to an earlier analysis, most TCR beta V segments yielded productive rearrangements about 87% or about 30% of the time. Later on, a genetic analysis was performed. It linked a missense variant in DCLRE1C with V- and J-gene trimming of TCR beta. Rarity characterized most TCR sequences, yet some public TCRs appeared in many donors.

In the PCR, 60 Vbeta and 13 Jbeta primers were used. Assay used: immunoSEQ multiplex PCR; TCRdb lists only in-frame clones, some missing. The sample has 140,000 to 150,000 clones, approximately 80% seen once; the top ten hold more than 9.5%. Specimen: PBMCs. The TCR was taken from a woman aged 60-75 years in good health and CMV-seropositive. This chain links TRBV28 with TRBJ2-3; weak D call: TRBD2 (6 bases). CDR3 residues: CASSLAGNTQYF. Written as DNA, the CDR3 is TGTGCCAGCAGTTTAGCGGGGAATACGCAGTATTTT.